This T cell receptor beta chain is from a study of blood T cells in healthy people across ages. Together with a sample-barcoded 5' primer, a J-beta primer mix was included in a second PCR lasting about 7 to 11 cycles. From the 5' RACE reads, TCRdb called clonotypes with MiXCR, one entry per CDR3 protein. In the table there are fewer than 650,000 distinct CDR3 sequences, about a quarter of which are singletons. Trimming removed 6 bases from V and 6 bases from J; junction bases left unmatched: 13. Germline assignment: CDR1 MNHEY and CDR2 SVGAGI. CDR3 length: 15 amino acids. These same records also appear under a second study, on T cells of mothers and their children.

The V call is TRBV6-5, the J call TRBJ2-7, with 8 bases that match TRBD1. The clonotype originates from a boy aged 2 to 10 in good health. What was sequenced was blood. In nucleotides, the CDR3 is TGTGCCAGCAGCCTTGGGACAGGCCCGTTGTCCGAGCAGTACTTC. It is translated as CASSLGTGPLSEQYF.